The clone carrying this T cell receptor beta chain was detected only once. The CDR3 consists of 16 residues. Germline V gene sequence: CDR1 LNHDA, CDR2 SQIVND (reference sequence). The V and J ends lost 5 bases and 7 bases, in that order; junction bases with no gene match: 16. These data belong to a study of T cell changes during pregnancy in multiple sclerosis. Measured with immunoSEQ multiplex PCR; TCRdb has only the in-frame clones, and not every one. The sample consists of roughly 93,000 clones, 85% to 95% of them appearing once. This sequence joins TRBV19 and TRBJ1-2, with TRBD1 identical over 7 bases. Specimen: peripheral blood, collected after pregnancy. The origin of this receptor is a female donor with multiple sclerosis, enrolled in a pregnancy study. The CDR3 sequence is CASSRGRTGASGGYTF. The CDR3 nucleotides read TGTGCCAGTAGTCGGGGCCGAACAGGGGCGAGCGGTGGCTACACCTTC.